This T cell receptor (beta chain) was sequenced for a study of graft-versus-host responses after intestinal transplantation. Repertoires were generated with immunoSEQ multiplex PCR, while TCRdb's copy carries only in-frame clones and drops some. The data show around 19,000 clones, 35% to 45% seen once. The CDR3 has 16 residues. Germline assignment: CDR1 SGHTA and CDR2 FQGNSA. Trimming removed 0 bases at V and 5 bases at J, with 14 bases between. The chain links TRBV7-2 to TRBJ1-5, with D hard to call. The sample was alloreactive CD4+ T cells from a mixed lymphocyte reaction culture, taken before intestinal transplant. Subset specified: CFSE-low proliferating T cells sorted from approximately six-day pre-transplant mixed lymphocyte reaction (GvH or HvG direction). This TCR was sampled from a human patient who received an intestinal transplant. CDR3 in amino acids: CASSLAATRPYQPQHF. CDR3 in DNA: TGTGCCAGCAGCTTAGCGGCTACCCGCCCCTATCAGCCCCAGCATTTT.